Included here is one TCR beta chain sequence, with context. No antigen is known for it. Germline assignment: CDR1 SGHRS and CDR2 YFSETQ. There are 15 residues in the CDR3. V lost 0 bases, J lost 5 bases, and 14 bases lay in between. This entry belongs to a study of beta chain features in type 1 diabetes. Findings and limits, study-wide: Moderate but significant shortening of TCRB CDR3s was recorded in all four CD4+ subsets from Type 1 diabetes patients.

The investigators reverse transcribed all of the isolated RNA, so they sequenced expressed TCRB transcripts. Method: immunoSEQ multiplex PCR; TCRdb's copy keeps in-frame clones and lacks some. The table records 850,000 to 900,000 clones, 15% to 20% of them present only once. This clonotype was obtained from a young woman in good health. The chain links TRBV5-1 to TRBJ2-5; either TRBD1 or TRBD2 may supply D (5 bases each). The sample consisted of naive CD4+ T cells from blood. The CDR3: CASSLDWGRGETQYF. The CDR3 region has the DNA TGCGCCAGCAGCTTGGATTGGGGACGAGGGGAGACCCAGTACTTC.